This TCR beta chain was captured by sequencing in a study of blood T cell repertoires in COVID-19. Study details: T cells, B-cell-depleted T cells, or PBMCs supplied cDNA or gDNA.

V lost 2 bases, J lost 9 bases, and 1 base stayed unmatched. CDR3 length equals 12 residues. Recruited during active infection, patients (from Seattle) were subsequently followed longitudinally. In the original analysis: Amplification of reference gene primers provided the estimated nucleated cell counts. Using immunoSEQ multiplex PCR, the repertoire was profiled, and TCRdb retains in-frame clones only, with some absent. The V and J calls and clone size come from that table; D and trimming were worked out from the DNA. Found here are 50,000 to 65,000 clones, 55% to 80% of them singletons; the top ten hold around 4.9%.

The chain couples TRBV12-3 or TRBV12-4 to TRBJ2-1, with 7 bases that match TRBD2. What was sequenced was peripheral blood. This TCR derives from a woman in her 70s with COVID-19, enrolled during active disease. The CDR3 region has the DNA TGTGCCAGCAGTTTAATAGCGGGTGAGCAGTTCTTC. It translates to CASSLIAGEQFF.